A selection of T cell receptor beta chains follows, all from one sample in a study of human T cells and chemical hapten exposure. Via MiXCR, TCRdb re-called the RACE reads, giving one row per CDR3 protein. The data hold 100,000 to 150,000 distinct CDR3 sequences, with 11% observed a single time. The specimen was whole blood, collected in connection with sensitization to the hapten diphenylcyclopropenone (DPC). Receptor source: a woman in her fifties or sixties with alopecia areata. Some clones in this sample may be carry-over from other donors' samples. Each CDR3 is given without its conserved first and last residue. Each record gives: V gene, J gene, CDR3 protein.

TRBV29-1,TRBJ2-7,SVEGVRGSYEQY
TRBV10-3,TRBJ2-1,AISQTSGEDNEQF
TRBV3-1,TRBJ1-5,ASSQYNGQPQH
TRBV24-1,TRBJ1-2,ATSDFGGAGYT
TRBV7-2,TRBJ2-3,ASSFTGDADTQY
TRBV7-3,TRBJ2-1,ASSFQGASNNEQF
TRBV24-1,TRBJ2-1,ATSDWGRTAGQF
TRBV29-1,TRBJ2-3,SVPSGITDTQY
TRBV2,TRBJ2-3,ASSWRGALDTQY
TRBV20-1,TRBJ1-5,SARDVGEGRGPQH
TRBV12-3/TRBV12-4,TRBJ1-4,ASSLGQGIEKLF
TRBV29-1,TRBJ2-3,SVGPGKTDTQY
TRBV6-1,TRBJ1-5,ASSEGGGNGNQPQH
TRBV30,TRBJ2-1,AWKPTSGVYNEQF
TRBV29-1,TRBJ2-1,SVQGGPGYNEQF
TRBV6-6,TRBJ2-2,ASSRDRAAGELF
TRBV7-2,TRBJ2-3,ASRIGLTDTQY
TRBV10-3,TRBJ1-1,AFGQDHTEAF
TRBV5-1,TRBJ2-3,ASSLELGTDTQY
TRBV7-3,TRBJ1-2,ASSLAGTGSGDGYT
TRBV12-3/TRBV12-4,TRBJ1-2,ASSLKGGYT
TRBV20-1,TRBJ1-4,STTPRQGGWEKLF
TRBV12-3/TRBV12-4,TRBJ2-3,ASGARGGDTQY
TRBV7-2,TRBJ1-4,ASSGFDRGGEKLF
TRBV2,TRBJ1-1,ASSSPGQGRNTEAF
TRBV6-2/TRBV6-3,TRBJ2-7,ASSKTSGASYEQY
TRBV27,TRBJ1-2,ASSSQPAYFGYT